One sample yielded the 8 T cell receptor beta chains listed below, sequenced in a study of blood T cells in healthy people across ages. Using a J-beta primer mix together with a sample-barcoded 5' primer, a second PCR was run for roughly 6 to 12 cycles. MiXCR was run by TCRdb on the 5' RACE reads, yielding one entry per CDR3 protein. The table has hundreds of thousands of distinct CDR3 sequences, about 24% seen once. Sample: blood. The receptor source for this set is a man between 65 and 85 years old in good health.

This clonotype has a count of ten or more. The chain uses TRBV29-1 and TRBJ1-5; no clear D. With 4 bases removed from V and 4 bases from J, the gap between germline ends came to 11 bases. The length of the CDR3 is 13 residues. CDR1 and CDR2 from the germline V gene are SQVTM and ANQGSEA. CDR3 bases: TGCAGCGTTGGTCCGGGAAGGAATCAGCCCCAGCATTTT. Translating it yields CSVGPGRNQPQHF.

This chain joins TRBV28 and TRBJ2-3, with 9 bases lining up with TRBD2. The CDR3 totals 17 residues. Germline assignment: CDR1 MDHEN and CDR2 SYDVKM. Trimming removed 7 bases from V and 0 bases from J; junction bases left unmatched: 11. CDR3 nucleotides: TGTGCCAGCACCCAGGGACGGACTAGCGACAGCACAGATACGCAGTATTTT. Encoded protein: CASTQGRTSDSTDTQYF.

The V and J genes are TRBV7-8 and TRBJ1-2; 8 bases align to TRBD1. Per the germline V gene, CDR1 is SGHVS and CDR2 is FQNEAQ. The CDR3 length is 16 residues. The V and J ends lost 5 bases and 3 bases, in that order; junction bases with no gene match: 11. The CDR3 is CASSQRTGRRDYGYTF. Written as DNA, the CDR3 is TGTGCCAGCAGCCAGCGGACAGGGAGGAGAGACTATGGCTACACCTTC.

This clonotype came up a few times. In nucleotides, the CDR3 is TGTGCCAGCACGGACTTCTATGGCTACACCTTC. Translating it yields CASTDFYGYTF. The genes are TRBV28 and TRBJ1-2; D call uncertain. Trimming took 7 bases from V and 4 from J, leaving 7 bases between them. Germline-derived CDR1 and CDR2 are MDHEN and SYDVKM. The CDR3 spans 11 residues.

The chain employs TRBV30 and TRBJ2-1; a possible D gene is TRBD2 (6 bases). This CDR3 region has 10 residues. Per the germline V gene, CDR1 is GTSNPN and CDR2 is SVGIG (reference sequence). The germline V and J ends were trimmed by 5 bases and 7 bases, with 6 bases remaining between them. CDR3 in DNA: TGTGCCTGGGGGAGGAATGAGCAGTTCTTC. Residues: CAWGRNEQFF. Supplemented by reference TRBV30 and TRBJ2-1, the full variable domain reads SQTIHQWPATLVQPVGSPLSLECTVEGTSNPNLYWYRQAAGRGLQLLFYSVGIGQISSEVPQNLSASRPQDRQFILSSKKLLLSDSGFYLCAWGRNEQFFGPGTRLTVL.

This clonotype was seen repeatedly, ten times or more. Germline and junction disagree at one end, which may indicate a read error. This chain joins TRBV5-1 and TRBJ1-1; D is uncertain. The CDR3 is made up of 13 amino acids. From germline, CDR1 is SGHRS and CDR2 YFSETQ. The CDR3 protein is CASSFTRNTEAFF. In DNA, the CDR3 is TGTGCCAGCAGTTTTACCAGGAACACTGAAGCTTTCTTT.

This clonotype came up once. The chain employs TRBV4-1 and TRBJ2-5; D is unclear. TRBJ2-7 matches the DNA end more closely, so the J call is doubtful. The CDR3 sequence is 14 residues long. Germline V lookup: CDR1 MGHRA, CDR2 YSYEKL. CDR3 residues: CASSQDVRLYEQYF. The CDR3 DNA reads as TGCGCCAGCAGCCAAGACGTGAGACTCTACGAGCAGTACTTC.

The chain recombines TRBV29-1 with TRBJ1-2; 8 nucleotides align to TRBD1. V trimming: 3 bases; J trimming: 8 bases; junction bases outside the gene matches: 8. This CDR3 has 13 residues. Per the germline V gene, CDR1 is SQVTM and CDR2 is ANQGSEA. CDR3 region: CSVELTGGGGYTF. For the CDR3, the DNA is TGCAGCGTTGAGCTAACAGGGGGTGGAGGCTACACCTTC. The complete variable domain, with remaining parts taken from reference TRBV29-1 and TRBJ1-2, reads SAVISQKPSRDICQRGTSLTIQCQVDSQVTMMFWYRQQPGQSLTLIATANQGSEATYESGFVIDKFPISRPNLTFSTLTVSNMSPEDSSIYLCSVELTGGGGYTFGSGTRLTVV.